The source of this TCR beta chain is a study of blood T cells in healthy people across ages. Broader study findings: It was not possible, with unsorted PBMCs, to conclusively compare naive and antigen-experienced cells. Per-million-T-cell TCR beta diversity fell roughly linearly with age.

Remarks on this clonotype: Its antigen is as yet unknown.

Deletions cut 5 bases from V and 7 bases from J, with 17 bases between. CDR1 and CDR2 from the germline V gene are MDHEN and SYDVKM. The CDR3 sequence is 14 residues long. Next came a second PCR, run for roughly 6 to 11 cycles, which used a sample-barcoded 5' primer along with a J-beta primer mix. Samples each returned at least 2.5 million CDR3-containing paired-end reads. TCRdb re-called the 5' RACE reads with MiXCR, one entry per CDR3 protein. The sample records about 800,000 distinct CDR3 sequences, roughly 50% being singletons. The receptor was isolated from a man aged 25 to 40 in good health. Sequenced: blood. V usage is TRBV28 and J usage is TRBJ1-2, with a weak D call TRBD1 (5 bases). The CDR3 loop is CASSKIRVPGGYTF. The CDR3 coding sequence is TGTGCCAGCAGTAAGATCAGGGTACCGGGTGGCTACACCTTC.